The present entry profiles one T cell receptor beta chain with its context. Its specificity is not known. Germline V gene sequence: CDR1 SGHKS, CDR2 YYEKEE (reference sequence). V shed 2 bases and J 5 bases; nucleotides not matched to a gene: 6. The CDR3 has 15 amino acids. The authors ran a second PCR of 7 to 11 cycles using a sample-barcoded 5' primer and a J-beta primer mix. From the 5' RACE reads, TCRdb called clonotypes with MiXCR, one entry per CDR3 protein. The repertoire holds around 1.5 million distinct CDR3 sequences, about 31% seen once, with around 10% in the top ten. The data were obtained in a study of blood T cells in healthy people across ages. Study-level findings and limits: No one knew whether donors had CMV, which possibly confounded expanded clonotype changes.

V gene TRBV5-5 combines with J gene TRBJ2-2; the match to TRBD2 covers 7 bases. The clonotype originates from a young woman in good health. Sequenced: blood. The CDR3 DNA reads as TGTGCCAGCAGCTTTGGCGGGAGTTTAACCGGGGAGCTGTTTTTT. Translated: CASSFGGSLTGELFF.